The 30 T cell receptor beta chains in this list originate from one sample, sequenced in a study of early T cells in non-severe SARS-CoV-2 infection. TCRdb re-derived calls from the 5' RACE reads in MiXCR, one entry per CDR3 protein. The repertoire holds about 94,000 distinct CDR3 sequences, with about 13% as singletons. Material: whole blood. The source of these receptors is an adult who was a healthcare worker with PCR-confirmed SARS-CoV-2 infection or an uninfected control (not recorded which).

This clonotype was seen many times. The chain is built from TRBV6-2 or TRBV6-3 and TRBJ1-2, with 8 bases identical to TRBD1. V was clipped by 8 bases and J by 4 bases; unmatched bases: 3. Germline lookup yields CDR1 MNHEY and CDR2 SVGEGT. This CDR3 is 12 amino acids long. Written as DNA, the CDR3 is TGTGCCAGCTCGGACAGGGCCTATGGCTACACCTTC. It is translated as CASSDRAYGYTF.

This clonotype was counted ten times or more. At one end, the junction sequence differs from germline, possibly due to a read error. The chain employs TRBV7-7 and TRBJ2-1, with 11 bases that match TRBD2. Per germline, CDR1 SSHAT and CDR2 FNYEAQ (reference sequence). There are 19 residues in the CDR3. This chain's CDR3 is CASSSTRMTSGVLNNEQFF. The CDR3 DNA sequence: TGTGCTAGCAGCTCAACCCGTATGACTAGCGGGGTTCTAAACAATGAGCAGTTCTTC.

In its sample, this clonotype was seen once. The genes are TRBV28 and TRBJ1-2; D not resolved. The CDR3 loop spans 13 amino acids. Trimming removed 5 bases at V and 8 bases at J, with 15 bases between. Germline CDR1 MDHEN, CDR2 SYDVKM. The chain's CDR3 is CASSATERRGYTF. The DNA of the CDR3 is TGTGCCAGCAGTGCGACGGAAAGGAGAGGCTACACCTTC.

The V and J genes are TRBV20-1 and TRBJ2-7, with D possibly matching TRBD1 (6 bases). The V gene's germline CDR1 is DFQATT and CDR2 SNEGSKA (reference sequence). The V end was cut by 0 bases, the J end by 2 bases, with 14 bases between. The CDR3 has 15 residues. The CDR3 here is CSAREGLKGAYEQYF. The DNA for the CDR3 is TGCAGTGCTAGAGAGGGCCTTAAGGGGGCCTACGAGCAGTACTTC.

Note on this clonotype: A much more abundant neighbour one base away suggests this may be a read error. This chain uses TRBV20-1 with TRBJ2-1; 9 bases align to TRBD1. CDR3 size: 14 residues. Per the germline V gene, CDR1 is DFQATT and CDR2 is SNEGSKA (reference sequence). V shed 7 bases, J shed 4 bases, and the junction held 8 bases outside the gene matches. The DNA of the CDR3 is TGCAGTGTCGGAACCGGGACAGGGTACAATGAGCAGTTCTTC. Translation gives CSVGTGTGYNEQFF.

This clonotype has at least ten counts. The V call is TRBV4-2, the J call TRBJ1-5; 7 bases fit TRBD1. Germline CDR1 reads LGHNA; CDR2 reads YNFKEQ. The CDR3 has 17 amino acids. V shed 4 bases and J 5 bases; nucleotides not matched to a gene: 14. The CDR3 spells CASSRKGTQGGHQPQHF. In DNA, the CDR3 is TGTGCCAGCAGCCGCAAAGGGACTCAGGGGGGTCATCAGCCCCAGCATTTT.

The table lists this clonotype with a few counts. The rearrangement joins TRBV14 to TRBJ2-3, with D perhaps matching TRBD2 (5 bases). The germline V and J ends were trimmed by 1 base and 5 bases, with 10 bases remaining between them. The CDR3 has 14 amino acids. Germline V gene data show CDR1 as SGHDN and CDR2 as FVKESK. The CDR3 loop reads CASSQARGQDTQYF. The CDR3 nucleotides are TGTGCCAGCAGCCAAGCTCGAGGGCAAGATACGCAGTATTTT.

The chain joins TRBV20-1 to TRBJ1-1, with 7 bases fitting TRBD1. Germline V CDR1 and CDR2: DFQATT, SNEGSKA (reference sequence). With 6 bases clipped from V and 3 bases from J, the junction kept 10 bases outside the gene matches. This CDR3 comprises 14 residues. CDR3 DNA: TGCAGTGCGCCCTTCCGGACAGGTTACACTGAAGCTTTCTTT. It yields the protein CSAPFRTGYTEAFF.

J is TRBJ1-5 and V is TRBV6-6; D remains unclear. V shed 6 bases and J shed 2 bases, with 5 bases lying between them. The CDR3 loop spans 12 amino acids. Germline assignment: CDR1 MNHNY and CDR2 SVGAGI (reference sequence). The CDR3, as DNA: TGTGCCAGCAGCCGGGGCAATCAGCCCCAGCATTTT. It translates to CASSRGNQPQHF.

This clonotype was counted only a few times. The CDR3 here is CASRGAGNQPQHF. CDR3 sequence (DNA): TGTGCCAGCAGGGGTGCGGGGAATCAGCCCCAGCATTTT. The rearrangement joins TRBV2 to TRBJ1-5; D uncertain. V lost 6 bases, J lost 4 bases, and 10 bases lay in between. This CDR3 is built from 13 residues. Germline lookup yields CDR1 SNHLY and CDR2 FYNNEI.

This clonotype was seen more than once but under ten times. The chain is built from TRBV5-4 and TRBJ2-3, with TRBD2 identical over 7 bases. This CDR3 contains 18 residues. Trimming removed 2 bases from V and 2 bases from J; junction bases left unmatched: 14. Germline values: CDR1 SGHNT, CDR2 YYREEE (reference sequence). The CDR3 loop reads CASSFIRGTILFTDTQYF. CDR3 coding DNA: TGTGCCAGCAGCTTTATTCGGGGGACTATCCTATTCACAGATACGCAGTATTTT. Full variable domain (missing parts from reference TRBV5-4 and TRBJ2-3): ETGVTQSPTHLIKTRGQQVTLRCSSQSGHNTVSWYQQALGQGPQFIFQYYREEENGRGNFPPRFSGLQFPNYSSELNVNALELDDSALYLCASSFIRGTILFTDTQYFGPGTRLTVL.

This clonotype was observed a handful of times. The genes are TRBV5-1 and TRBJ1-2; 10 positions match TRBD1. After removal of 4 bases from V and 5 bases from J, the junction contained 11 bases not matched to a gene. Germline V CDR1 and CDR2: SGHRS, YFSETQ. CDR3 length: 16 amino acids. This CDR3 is CASSPSTGGGQYGYTF. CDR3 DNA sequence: TGCGCCAGCAGCCCTTCGACAGGGGGCGGCCAGTATGGCTACACCTTC.

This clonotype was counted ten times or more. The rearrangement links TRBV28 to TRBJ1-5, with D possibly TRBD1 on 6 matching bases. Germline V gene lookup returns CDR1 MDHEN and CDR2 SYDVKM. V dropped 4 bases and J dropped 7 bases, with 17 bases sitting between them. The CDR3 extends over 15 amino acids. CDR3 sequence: CASSSSFGGGQPQHF. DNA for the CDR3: TGTGCCAGCAGTTCCTCATTCGGGGGCGGGCAGCCCCAGCATTTT.

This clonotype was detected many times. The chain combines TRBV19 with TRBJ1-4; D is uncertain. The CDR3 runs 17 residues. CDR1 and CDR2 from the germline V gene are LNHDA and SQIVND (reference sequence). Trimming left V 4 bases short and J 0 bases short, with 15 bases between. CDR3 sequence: CASSTTYLGTTNEKLFF. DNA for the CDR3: TGTGCCAGTAGTACTACCTACCTCGGGACAACTAATGAAAAACTGTTTTTT.

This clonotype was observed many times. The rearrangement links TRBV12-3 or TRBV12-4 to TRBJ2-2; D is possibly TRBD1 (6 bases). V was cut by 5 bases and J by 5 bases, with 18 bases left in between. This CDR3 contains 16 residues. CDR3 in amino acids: CASSNQLRQVTGELFF. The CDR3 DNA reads TGTGCCAGCAGTAACCAACTACGACAGGTGACCGGGGAGCTGTTTTTT.

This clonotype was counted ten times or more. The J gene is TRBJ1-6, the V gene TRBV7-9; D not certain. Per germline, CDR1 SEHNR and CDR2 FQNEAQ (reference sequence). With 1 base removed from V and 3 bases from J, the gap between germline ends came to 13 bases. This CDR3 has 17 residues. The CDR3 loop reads CASSLGLLKNYNSPLHF. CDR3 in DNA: TGTGCCAGCAGCTTAGGGCTTCTTAAAAACTATAATTCACCCCTCCACTTT.

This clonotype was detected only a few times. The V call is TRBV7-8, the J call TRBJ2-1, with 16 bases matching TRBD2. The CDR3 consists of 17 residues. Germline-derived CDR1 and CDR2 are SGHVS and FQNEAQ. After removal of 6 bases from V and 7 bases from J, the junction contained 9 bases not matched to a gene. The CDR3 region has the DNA TGTGCCAGCAGGACCGGGACTAGCGGGGGGGCCGGGAATGAGCAGTTCTTC. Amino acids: CASRTGTSGGAGNEQFF.

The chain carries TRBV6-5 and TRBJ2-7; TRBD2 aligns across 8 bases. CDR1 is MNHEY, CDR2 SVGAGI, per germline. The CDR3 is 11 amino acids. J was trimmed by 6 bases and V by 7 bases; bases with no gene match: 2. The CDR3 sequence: CASNRGGEQYF. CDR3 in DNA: TGTGCCAGCAATCGGGGGGGCGAGCAGTACTTC.

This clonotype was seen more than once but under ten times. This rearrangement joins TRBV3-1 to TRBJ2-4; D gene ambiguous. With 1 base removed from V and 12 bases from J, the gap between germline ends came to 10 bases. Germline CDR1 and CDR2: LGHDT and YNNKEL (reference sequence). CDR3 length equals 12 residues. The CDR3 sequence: CASSQADRAQYF. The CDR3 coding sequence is TGTGCCAGCAGCCAAGCGGACCGCGCTCAGTACTTC. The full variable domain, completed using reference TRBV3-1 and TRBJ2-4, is DTAVSQTPKYLVTQMGNDKSIKCEQNLGHDTMYWYKQDSKKFLKIMFSYNNKELIINETVPNRFSPKSPDKAHLNLHINSLELGDSAVYFCASSQADRAQYFGAGTRLSVL.

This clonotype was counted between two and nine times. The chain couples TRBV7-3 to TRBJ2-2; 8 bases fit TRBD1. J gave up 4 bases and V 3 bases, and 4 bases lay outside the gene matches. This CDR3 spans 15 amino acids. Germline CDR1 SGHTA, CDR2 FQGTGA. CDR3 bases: TGTGCCAGCAGCTTTGACAGGGGTGGCACCGGGGAGCTGTTTTTT. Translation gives CASSFDRGGTGELFF.

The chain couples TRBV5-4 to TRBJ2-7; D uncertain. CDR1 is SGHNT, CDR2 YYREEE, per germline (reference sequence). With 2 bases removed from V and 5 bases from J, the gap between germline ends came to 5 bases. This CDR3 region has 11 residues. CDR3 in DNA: TGTGCCAGCAGCTTTTTGAACGAGCAGTACTTC. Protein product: CASSFLNEQYF.

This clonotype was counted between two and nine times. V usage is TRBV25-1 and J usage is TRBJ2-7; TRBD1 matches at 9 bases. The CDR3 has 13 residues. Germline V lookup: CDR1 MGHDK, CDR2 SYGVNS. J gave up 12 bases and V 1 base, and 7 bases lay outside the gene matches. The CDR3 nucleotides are TGTGCCAGCAGTGAATTCACCGGGACAGGGAGGTACTTC. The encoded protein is CASSEFTGTGRYF.

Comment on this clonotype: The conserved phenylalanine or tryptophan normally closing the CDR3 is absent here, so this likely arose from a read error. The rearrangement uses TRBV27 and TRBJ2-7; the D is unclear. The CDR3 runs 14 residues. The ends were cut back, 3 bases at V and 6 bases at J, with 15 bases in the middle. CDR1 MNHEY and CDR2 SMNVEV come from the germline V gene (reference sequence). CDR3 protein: CASSLRSSKSEQYL. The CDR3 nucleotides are TGTGCCAGCAGTTTGCGGTCATCAAAGAGCGAGCAGTACCTC.

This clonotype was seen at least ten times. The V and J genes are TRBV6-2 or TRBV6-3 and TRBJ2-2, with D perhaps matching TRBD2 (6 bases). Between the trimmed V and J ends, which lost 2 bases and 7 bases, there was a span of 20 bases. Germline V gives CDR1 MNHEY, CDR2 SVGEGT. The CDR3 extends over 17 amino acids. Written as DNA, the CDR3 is TGTGCCAGCAGTTACCAGGAGGGAAGGACGTTAAGCGGGGAGCTGTTTTTT. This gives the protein CASSYQEGRTLSGELFF.

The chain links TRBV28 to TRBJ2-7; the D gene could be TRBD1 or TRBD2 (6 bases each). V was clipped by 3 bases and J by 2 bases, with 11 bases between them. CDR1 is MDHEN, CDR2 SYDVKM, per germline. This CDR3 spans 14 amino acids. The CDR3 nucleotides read TGTGCCAGCAGTTTGGAGGGGGTTACCTACGAGCAGTACTTC. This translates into CASSLEGVTYEQYF.

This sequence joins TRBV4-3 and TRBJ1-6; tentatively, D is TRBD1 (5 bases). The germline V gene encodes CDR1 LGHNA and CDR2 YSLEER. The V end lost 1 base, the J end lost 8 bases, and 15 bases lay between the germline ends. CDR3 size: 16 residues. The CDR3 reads CASSQVRGSDHSPLHF. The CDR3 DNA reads TGCGCCAGCAGCCAAGTCCGGGGCTCCGACCATTCACCCCTCCACTTT.

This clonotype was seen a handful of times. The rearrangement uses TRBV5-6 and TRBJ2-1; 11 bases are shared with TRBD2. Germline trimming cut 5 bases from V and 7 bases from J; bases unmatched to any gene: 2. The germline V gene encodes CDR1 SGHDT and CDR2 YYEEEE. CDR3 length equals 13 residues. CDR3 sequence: CASRRLAGNEQFF. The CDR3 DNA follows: TGTGCCAGCAGACGACTAGCGGGGAATGAGCAGTTCTTC.

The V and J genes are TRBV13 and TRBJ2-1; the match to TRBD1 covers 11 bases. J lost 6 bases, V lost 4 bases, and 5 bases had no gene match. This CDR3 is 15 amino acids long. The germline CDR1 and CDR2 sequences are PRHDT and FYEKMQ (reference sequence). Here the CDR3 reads CASSSGQGAPNEQFF. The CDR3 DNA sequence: TGTGCCAGCAGCTCCGGACAGGGGGCCCCCAATGAGCAGTTCTTC.

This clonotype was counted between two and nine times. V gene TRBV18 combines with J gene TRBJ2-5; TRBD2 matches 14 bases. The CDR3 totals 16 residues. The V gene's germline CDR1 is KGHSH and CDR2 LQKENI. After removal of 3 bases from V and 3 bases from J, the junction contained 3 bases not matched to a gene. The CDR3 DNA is TGTGCCAGCTCACCGGAGGGACTAGCGGGGGAAGAGACCCAGTACTTC. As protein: CASSPEGLAGEETQYF.

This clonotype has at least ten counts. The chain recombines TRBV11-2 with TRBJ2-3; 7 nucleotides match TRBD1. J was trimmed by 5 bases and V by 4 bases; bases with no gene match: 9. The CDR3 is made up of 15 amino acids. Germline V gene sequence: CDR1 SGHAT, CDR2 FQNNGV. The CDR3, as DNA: TGTGCCAGCAGCTCAATACAGGGGCCTATAGATACGCAGTATTTT. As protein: CASSSIQGPIDTQYF.